The 21 T cell receptor beta chains presented below share a single source sample, sequenced in a study of persistence of HIV-infected CD4 T cells. Stimulation used around 10 ug/mL lysate from CMV-infected fibroblasts. Sorting selected CD4+ T cells upregulating both CD40 ligand and CD69. These TCRs are of unknown antigen specificity. The immunoSEQ assay was version 4, run in survey mode. Generated by immunoSEQ multiplex PCR, the TCRdb table keeps only in-frame clones and is missing some. The sample yields 15,000 to 20,000 clones, less than 70% seen once. The sample in question was CD4+ T cells sorted from PBMCs after 18-hour stimulation, obtained from a patient who received antiretroviral therapy. The source of these receptors is an adult woman with HIV who was CMV-seropositive.

The chain carries TRBV5-4 and TRBJ1-4; weak D call: TRBD1 (6 bases). From germline, CDR1 is SGHNT and CDR2 YYREEE (reference sequence). V lost 0 bases to trimming and J lost 4 bases, with 13 bases between them. The CDR3 has 16 amino acids. CDR3 amino acids: CASSLGGQPNNEKLFF. In DNA, the CDR3 is TGTGCCAGCAGCTTGGGGGGGCAGCCTAATAATGAAAAACTGTTTTTT.

The rearrangement links TRBV27 to TRBJ1-1; D is ambiguous. V gave up 10 bases and J gave up 4 bases, with 19 bases separating them. CDR3 size: 14 residues. The V gene's germline CDR1 is MNHEY and CDR2 SMNVEV (reference sequence). The CDR3 loop is CATRNLVSGTEAFF. The CDR3 DNA sequence: TGTGCCACCCGAAACTTGGTCAGCGGCACTGAAGCTTTCTTT.

This rearrangement joins TRBV3-1 (or the pseudogene TRBV3-2) to TRBJ1-3; D remains ambiguous. V lost 1 base, J lost 8 bases, and 3 bases lay in between. The CDR3 consists of 11 residues. Germline CDR1 is LGHDT and CDR2 is YNNKEL (reference sequence). The CDR3 DNA reads TGTGCCAGCAGCCAAGGATACACCATATATTTT. Residues: CASSQGYTIYF.

The chain has TRBV5-1 and TRBJ1-3, with D perhaps TRBD1 (6 bases). In germline, CDR1 is SGHRS, CDR2 YFSETQ. This CDR3 is 13 amino acids long. Trimming removed 0 bases from V and 8 bases from J, with 9 bases in between. The DNA of the CDR3 is TGCGCCAGCAGCTTGGAGGGGGGCGACACCATATATTTT. Encoded protein: CASSLEGGDTIYF.

This clone was picked up one time. This same CDR3 is encoded by further DNA sequences in the sample. The chain has TRBV18 and TRBJ1-4; D may be TRBD1 (5 bases). Trimming took 6 bases from V and 5 from J, leaving 13 bases between them. Germline V gene data show CDR1 as KGHSH and CDR2 as LQKENI. The CDR3 is 14 amino acids. This CDR3 reads CASSRDSRNEKLFF. CDR3 nucleotide sequence: TGTGCCAGCTCCCGAGACAGCCGAAATGAAAAACTGTTTTTT.

This clone was detected a few times. The gene calls are TRBV7-8 and TRBJ1-3; tentative D call: TRBD1 (6 bases). The CDR3 length is 16 residues. The germline CDR1 and CDR2 sequences are SGHVS and FQNEAQ. Trimming stripped 3 bases from V and 4 bases from J, with 16 bases between. This chain's CDR3 is CASSLAVQGFGNTIYF. Here the CDR3 DNA reads TGTGCCAGCAGCTTGGCAGTACAGGGTTTCGGAAACACCATATATTTT. Full variable domain (missing parts from reference TRBV7-8 and TRBJ1-3): GAGVSQSPRYKVAKRGQDVALRCDPISGHVSLFWYQQALGQGPEFLTYFQNEAQLDKSGLPSDRFFAERPEGSVSTLKIQRTQQEDSAVYLCASSLAVQGFGNTIYFGEGSWLTVV.

V usage is TRBV2 and J usage is TRBJ1-3; tentative D call: TRBD1 (5 bases). This CDR3 contains 14 residues. V was trimmed by 6 bases and J by 0 bases, leaving 9 bases between them. Germline V gives CDR1 SNHLY, CDR2 FYNNEI. The CDR3 DNA is TGTGCCAGCAGACAGGAAAGCTCTGGAAACACCATATATTTT. Translating it yields CASRQESSGNTIYF.

The chain uses TRBV30 and TRBJ2-2; D remains unclear. V was cut by 3 bases and J by 4 bases, with 9 bases left in between. The CDR3 totals 13 residues. Germline lookup yields CDR1 GTSNPN and CDR2 SVGIG (reference sequence). This chain's CDR3 is CAWRGYFTGELFF. CDR3 coding DNA: TGTGCCTGGAGAGGTTATTTCACCGGGGAGCTGTTTTTT.

J is TRBJ1-3 and V is TRBV30, with 7 bases lining up with TRBD1. The CDR3 length is 13 residues. Germline assignment: CDR1 GTSNPN and CDR2 SVGIG (reference sequence). V shed 8 bases and J 3 bases; nucleotides not matched to a gene: 7. CDR3 coding DNA: TGTGCCGGCTCACAGGGGCTTGGAAACACCATATATTTT. Translated, it gives CAGSQGLGNTIYF.

This clone came up a few times. The CDR3 DNA is TGTGCCAGCAGTTACGGGGCGGCGTACGAGCAGTACTTC. This encodes CASSYGAAYEQYF. The gene calls are TRBV12-3 or TRBV12-4 and TRBJ2-7; either TRBD1 or TRBD2 may supply D (5 bases each). V shed 4 bases and J shed 4 bases, with 11 bases lying between them. The length of the CDR3 is 13 residues.

The rearrangement uses TRBV7-6 and TRBJ2-5; TRBD1 is a possible D gene (6 bases). Germline V lookup: CDR1 SGHVS, CDR2 FNYEAQ. The CDR3 is 14 amino acids. The V end lost 5 bases, the J end lost 5 bases, and 15 bases lay between the germline ends. The CDR3 region is CASSQTGRRETQYF. CDR3 sequence (DNA): TGTGCCAGCAGCCAAACAGGGCGCAGGGAGACCCAGTACTTC.

This clone showed up just a few times. The chain is built from TRBV2 and TRBJ2-3, with TRBD2 matching 9 bases. The V and J ends lost 8 bases and 2 bases, in that order; junction bases with no gene match: 8. This CDR3 spans 15 amino acids. CDR1 SNHLY and CDR2 FYNNEI come from the germline V gene. The DNA of the CDR3 is TGTGCCAGCGGTTTAGCGGGGGAGACCACAGATACGCAGTATTTT. This translates into CASGLAGETTDTQYF.

V gene TRBV6-5 combines with J gene TRBJ1-2, with a tentative D call TRBD1 (5 bases). In germline, CDR1 is MNHEY, CDR2 SVGAGI. Trimming left V 6 bases short and J 4 bases short, with 12 bases between. CDR3 length equals 13 residues. The CDR3 region has the DNA TGTGCCAGCAGATCCACAGGAGCCTATGGCTACACCTTC. Its translation is CASRSTGAYGYTF.

The V and J genes are TRBV5-1 and TRBJ2-3, with D perhaps matching TRBD2 (5 bases). In germline, CDR1 is SGHRS, CDR2 YFSETQ. The CDR3 is made up of 16 amino acids. V shed 4 bases and J shed 0 bases, with 15 bases lying between them. The CDR3 sequence is CASSPGGAASTDTQYF. In nucleotides, the CDR3 is TGCGCCAGCAGCCCTGGTGGAGCGGCTAGCACAGATACGCAGTATTTT.

This chain connects TRBV7-2 to TRBJ1-1; D is ambiguous. The germline V gene encodes CDR1 SGHTA and CDR2 FQGNSA. The CDR3 covers 14 residues. V shed 3 bases and J shed 1 base, with 9 bases lying between them. For the CDR3, the DNA is TGTGCCAGCAGCTTCATCGCCGGGAACACTGAAGCTTTCTTT. Its protein is CASSFIAGNTEAFF.

This clone was recorded a few times. The V gene is TRBV6-1, the J gene TRBJ1-2; D may be TRBD1 (5 bases). This CDR3 contains 13 residues. Per germline, CDR1 MNHNS and CDR2 SASEGT. The V end was cut by 1 base, the J end by 8 bases, with 11 bases between. CDR3 in DNA: TGTGCCAGCAGTGAAGGGGACGGGCCGGGCTACACCTTC. Its translation: CASSEGDGPGYTF.

DNA of the CDR3: TGCAGTGCTAGTAGTAGAAGGGGTGAAGCTTTCTTT. Translated: CSASSRRGEAFF. The V gene is TRBV20-1, the J gene TRBJ1-1; perhaps TRBD1 as D (5 bases). Germline V gene lookup returns CDR1 DFQATT and CDR2 SNEGSKA (reference sequence). V was pared by 3 bases and J by 7 bases, with 12 bases between. The CDR3 totals 12 residues.

This clone has only a few counts. For the CDR3, the DNA is TGCGCCAGCAGCCAAGTGACGTATGCAGGAGGGGACGAGCAGTACTTC. Translation: CASSQVTYAGGDEQYF. The chain carries TRBV4-1 and TRBJ2-7; D is perhaps TRBD2 (6 bases). Between the trimmed V and J ends, which lost 1 base and 5 bases, there was a span of 18 bases. The germline V gene has CDR1 MGHRA and CDR2 YSYEKL. This CDR3 has 16 residues.

This clone was recorded a few times. The chain carries TRBV19 and TRBJ2-1, with D perhaps TRBD2 (5 bases). Trimming took 7 bases from V and 3 from J, leaving 16 bases between them. The CDR3 consists of 15 residues. The germline V gene has CDR1 LNHDA and CDR2 SQIVND (reference sequence). The CDR3 sequence: CASKESGGFYNEQFF. The CDR3 DNA reads as TGTGCCAGTAAGGAGAGCGGCGGCTTCTACAATGAGCAGTTCTTC.

The chain's CDR3 is CASRNRGFGSNSPLHF. DNA of the CDR3: TGTGCCAGCAGGAACAGGGGGTTTGGCTCAAATTCACCCCTCCACTTT. V and J are TRBV7-9 and TRBJ1-6; TRBD1 matches 8 bases. After removal of 6 bases from V and 7 bases from J, the junction contained 11 bases not matched to a gene. The CDR3 loop spans 16 amino acids. CDR1 is SEHNR, CDR2 FQNEAQ, per germline (reference sequence).

The V and J genes are TRBV5-1 and TRBJ1-4; 9 bases agree with TRBD1. Germline V lookup: CDR1 SGHRS, CDR2 YFSETQ. Trimming removed 4 bases from V and 8 bases from J; junction bases left unmatched: 6. The CDR3 sequence is 14 residues long. CDR3 region: CASSPQGAREKLFF. For the CDR3, the DNA is TGCGCCAGCAGCCCACAGGGGGCCCGGGAAAAACTGTTTTTT.